This T cell receptor beta chain was sequenced during a study of T cell repertoires in cytomegalovirus infection. Study information: Selection of CMV epitopes for the study included recently identified HLA-C-restricted and well-studied HLA-B-restricted ones. From public TCR beta signatures came an indication of both CMV infection and matching HLA type.

General study points: CMV-specific TCR beta clonotypes restricted by HLA-C dominated the ex vivo response.

With 5 bases removed from V and 2 bases from J, the gap between germline ends came to 19 bases. Germline CDR1 is SGDLS and CDR2 is YYNGEE. The length of the CDR3 is 16 residues. In TCRdb, the reads were re-called with MiXCR into one record per CDR3 protein. Of 830,000 or so distinct CDR3 sequences listed, less than 35% are singletons. As for this clonotype: Its antigen is not identified.

The TCR sequence derives from a human donor in good health (CMV status not recorded). Some clones in this sample may be carry-over from other donors' samples. The chain employs TRBV9 and TRBJ1-2; D is unresolved. The specimen comprised cultured CD8+ T cells from PBMCs, sampled from culture after CMV antigen stimulation. CDR3 region: CASRDSKGNANYGYTF. The CDR3 coding sequence is TGTGCCAGCAGGGACTCTAAAGGGAATGCCAACTATGGCTACACCTTC.